A selection of T cell receptor beta chains follows, all from one sample in a study of cytomegalovirus exposure and HLA in healthy donors. This table comes from immunoSEQ multiplex PCR, and its TCRdb copy is limited to in-frame clones, with some not included. The data hold around 190,000 clones, with over 70% observed a single time. The sample taken for sequencing was PBMCs. These TCRs come from a woman in her thirties in good health and CMV-seropositive. The CDR3 runs from the conserved cysteine through the conserved F or W. Only some rows state a clone size, as once, few, many or a class for expanded clones.

size: NA
V: TRBV19
CDR3: CATTDGGSNQPQHF

size: few
V: TRBV7-9
CDR3: CASSRIGTSGRAVGEQYF

size: once
V: TRBV6-4
CDR3: CASSDFPGYEQYF

size: NA
V: TRBV27
CDR3: CASSREIGSEQFF

size: NA
V: TRBV28
CDR3: CASSPPDRVNEKLFF

size: NA
V: TRBV7-9
CDR3: CASSLVRVREFDNEQFF

size: NA
V: TRBV5-1
CDR3: CASSSVPGQGGNEKLFF

size: few
V: TRBV7-9
CDR3: CASTVSANTGELFF

size: NA
V: TRBV4-1
CDR3: CASSQGRGAYEQYF

size: NA
V: TRBV28
CDR3: CASSSPGFEQFF

size: NA
V: TRBV2
CDR3: CASSGSGYEQYF

size: once
V: TRBV6-5
CDR3: CASSSGGEDTEAFF

size: NA
V: TRBV25-1
CDR3: CASSAIGPQGELFF

size: NA
V: TRBV5-1
CDR3: CASSLRAVASNTGELFF

size: few
V: TRBV7-9
CDR3: CASSLGAGESDEQYF

size: once
V: TRBV4-2
CDR3: CASSPSGSTDTQYF

size: NA
V: TRBV5-1
CDR3: CASSPTGTGGRETQYF

size: NA
V: TRBV5-1
CDR3: CASSLTGGNEKLFF

size: NA
V: TRBV5-1
CDR3: CASSVQGASGELFF

size: NA
V: TRBV10-1
CDR3: CATGTSGSNEQFF

size: NA
V: TRBV29-1
CDR3: CSVDSGRETQYF

size: NA
V: TRBV18
CDR3: CASSPQQGASGNTIYF

size: NA
V: TRBV10-1
CDR3: CASSDMRLAGTDTQYF

size: NA
V: TRBV7-9
CDR3: CASSLAGVYEQYF

size: few
V: TRBV14
CDR3: CASSTRTGLSSYEQYF

size: few
V: TRBV6-5
CDR3: CASSYSTGEQYF

size: NA
V: TRBV5-1
CDR3: CASAPGDRGNSPLHF

size: few
V: TRBV10-3
CDR3: CAISVEQGAYEQYF

size: NA
V: TRBV28
CDR3: CASSARELIYGYTF

size: few
V: TRBV7-9
CDR3: CASSLEGLGGSHTQYF

size: NA
V: TRBV7-2
CDR3: CASSPAQGWGYTF

size: NA
V: TRBV28
CDR3: CASSFWRSSGSNEQYF

size: once
V: TRBV15
CDR3: CATSRGTSGSQETQYF

size: once
V: TRBV27
CDR3: CASRVRQGANEKLFF

size: NA
V: TRBV2
CDR3: CASSYRRGELFF

size: NA
V: TRBV6-6
CDR3: CASRTGPSYEQYF

size: NA
V: TRBV27
CDR3: CASSFQGLGNEQFF

size: NA
V: TRBV5-1
CDR3: CASSLGIGGQETQYF

size: NA
V: TRBV10-1
CDR3: CASSESGSYYEQYF

size: NA
V: TRBV14
CDR3: CASSQKLAGSYNEQFF

size: few
V: TRBV19
CDR3: CASSKTGAKNIQYF